This TCR beta chain comes out of a study of T cells in Graves' hyperthyroidism and ophthalmopathy. Per the germline V gene, CDR1 is SGHRS and CDR2 is YFSETQ. This CDR3 has 24 amino acids. The V gene lost 3 bases and the J gene lost 2 bases, with 40 bases spanning the gap. From RNA transcripts, TCR beta CDR3 regions were amplified. RT-PCR in the first round (using the HTBI primer set) targeted the TCR CDR3. Each CDR3 protein is one row after TCRdb ran MiXCR on the multiplex PCR reads. The profile shows about 640,000 distinct CDR3 sequences, more than 14% of them singletons. Under 3 months was the duration of disease in ophthalmopathy patients, who also had a Clinical Activity Score of at least 3 and a NOSPECS grade of at least 4. The PBMCs were sourced from fresh peripheral blood (approximately 9 ml). This clonotype was seen at least ten times. What it binds is not known. Broader study findings: Ophthalmopathy onset followed model prediction by a median approximately 6.2 months.

This clonotype was sampled from a woman aged 50 to 65 with Graves' ophthalmopathy. The V and J genes are TRBV5-1 and TRBJ2-3; D is perhaps TRBD2 (6 bases). The sequencing sample was made of blood. Written as DNA, the CDR3 is TGCGCCAGCAGCTCACTCCGGGGGACCCAACCAGGCTCGGCAGAAACGCGATTCACAGATACGCAGTATTTT. It yields the protein CASSSLRGTQPGSAETRFTDTQYF.